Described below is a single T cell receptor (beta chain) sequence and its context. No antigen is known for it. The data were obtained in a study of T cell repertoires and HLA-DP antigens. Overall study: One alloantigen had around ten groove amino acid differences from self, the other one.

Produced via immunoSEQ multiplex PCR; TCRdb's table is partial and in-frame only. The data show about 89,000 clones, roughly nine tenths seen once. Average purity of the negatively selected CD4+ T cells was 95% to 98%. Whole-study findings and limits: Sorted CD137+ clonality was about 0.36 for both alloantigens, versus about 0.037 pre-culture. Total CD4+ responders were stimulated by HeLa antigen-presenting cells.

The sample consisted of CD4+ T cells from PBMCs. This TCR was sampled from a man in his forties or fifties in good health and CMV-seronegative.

The CDR3 DNA sequence: TGTGCCAGCAGTCTCGGGAGTACTAGCACAGATACGCAGTATTTT. Translating gives CASSLGSTSTDTQYF. This sequence joins TRBV6-1 and TRBJ2-3, with a possible D match to TRBD2 (6 bases). Per the germline V gene, CDR1 is MNHNS and CDR2 is SASEGT. Trimming removed 5 bases at V and 0 bases at J, with 12 bases between. The CDR3 sequence is 15 residues long.